The 6 T cell receptor beta chains below come from one sample, sequenced in a study of cytomegalovirus exposure and HLA in healthy donors. Researchers ran the PCR with 60 Vbeta and 13 Jbeta primers. Only in-frame clones appear in the TCRdb table, and some are missing; sequencing was by immunoSEQ multiplex PCR. Here the sample spans 150,000 to 200,000 clones, around 83% being singletons. What was sequenced was PBMCs. The receptors here all came from a woman aged 40 to 50 in good health and CMV-seronegative.

CDR3 sequence reads: CASSLGPSETQYF. As DNA, the CDR3 is TGTGCCAGCAGCTTAGGTCCCTCAGAGACCCAGTACTTC. The chain uses TRBV7-9 and TRBJ2-5; D remains ambiguous. CDR3 length equals 13 residues. Germline lookup yields CDR1 SEHNR and CDR2 FQNEAQ (reference sequence). V lost 1 base and J 4 bases, leaving 7 bases between the germline ends. The variable domain in full, completed from reference TRBV7-9 and TRBJ2-5, reads DTGVSQNPRHKITKRGQNVTFRCDPISEHNRLYWYRQTLGQGPEFLTYFQNEAQLEKSRLLSDRFSAERPKGSFSTLEIQRTEQGDSAMYLCASSLGPSETQYFGPGTRLLVL.

The CDR3 DNA is TGTGCCAGCAGCTTAGGGACAGGGTGGAACACTGAAGCTTTCTTT. It specifies CASSLGTGWNTEAFF. The chain has TRBV11-2 and TRBJ1-1; 8 bases are shared with TRBD1. The CDR3 is 15 residues long. V dropped 1 base and J dropped 1; count of bases not matched to a gene: 2. Per the germline V gene, CDR1 is SGHAT and CDR2 is FQNNGV.

In nucleotides, the CDR3 is TGTGCCAGCACCAGAGGGGGGACAGGATCTAGGTACGAGCAGTACTTC. This codes for CASTRGGTGSRYEQYF. The gene calls are TRBV2 and TRBJ2-7; 8 bases are a match to TRBD1. The CDR3 has 16 amino acids. Germline CDR1 and CDR2: SNHLY and FYNNEI. Trimming at V came to 7 bases and at J to 4 bases, leaving 15 bases not matched to a gene.

The chain recombines TRBV7-3 with TRBJ2-2; TRBD2 agrees at 7 bases. The CDR3 spans 15 residues. V lost 2 bases and J lost 12; bases outside the gene matches: 12. Germline CDR1 SGHTA, CDR2 FQGTGA. In DNA, the CDR3 is TGTGCCAGCAGCTTATATGAGGGCGGGGGACTCCAGCTGTTTTTT. Its protein is CASSLYEGGGLQLFF.

The sample holds a few counts of this clone. The chain uses TRBV6-6 and TRBJ1-1, with D possibly being TRBD1 (6 bases). Germline V gene lookup returns CDR1 MNHNY and CDR2 SVGAGI (reference sequence). V was trimmed by 6 bases and J by 3 bases, leaving 11 bases between them. The CDR3 covers 13 residues. This CDR3 is CASSLTGYTEAFF. The CDR3 DNA follows: TGTGCCAGCAGCCTTACAGGGTACACTGAAGCTTTCTTT.

This clone was counted only a few times. V and J are TRBV30 and TRBJ2-1; TRBD2 matches 8 bases. This CDR3 has 16 amino acids. V was clipped by 0 bases and J by 6 bases; unmatched bases: 10. Germline CDR1 and CDR2: GTSNPN and SVGIG (reference sequence). The CDR3 spells CAWSVRKREGGNEQFF. The CDR3, as DNA: TGTGCCTGGAGTGTACGAAAACGGGAGGGGGGCAATGAGCAGTTCTTC.